These 17 T cell receptor beta chains originate from one sample sequenced in a study of CD4 T cell repertoires in COVID-19. The protocol was immunoSEQ multiplex PCR, while the TCRdb copy is restricted to in-frame clones and leaves out a portion. The sample consists of approximately 79,000 clones, roughly 80% of them appearing once. The sequencing used CD4+ T cells from peripheral blood, collected after recovery from COVID-19. The source is a human donor who had COVID-19.

The V gene is TRBV2, the J gene TRBJ2-5; 12 bases map to TRBD2. Germline V gives CDR1 SNHLY, CDR2 FYNNEI. This CDR3 comprises 17 residues. J was trimmed by 4 bases and V by 5 bases; bases with no gene match: 11. The DNA of the CDR3 is TGTGCCAGCAGTTTGGGACTAGCGGGCCGGGGGGCAGAGACCCAGTACTTC. Protein sequence: CASSLGLAGRGAETQYF. Full variable domain (rest looked up from reference TRBV2 and TRBJ2-5): EPEVTQTPSHQVTQMGQEVILRCVPISNHLYFYWYRQILGQKVEFLVSFYNNEISEKSEIFDDQFSVERPDGSNFTLKIRSTKLEDSAMYFCASSLGLAGRGAETQYFGPGTRLLVL.

Concerning this clone itself: Other DNA sequences in the sample encode the same CDR3. The chain employs TRBV28 and TRBJ1-1, with TRBD1 matching 7 bases. Germline assignment: CDR1 MDHEN and CDR2 SYDVKM. The ends lost 3 bases at V and 4 bases at J; junction bases unmatched: 5. The length of the CDR3 is 14 residues. The CDR3 region has the DNA TGTGCCAGCAGTTTCCTCCCAGGGGGCACTGAAGCTTTCTTT. It specifies CASSFLPGGTEAFF.

The gene calls are TRBV28 and TRBJ1-4; D remains unclear. The germline gives CDR1 MDHEN, CDR2 SYDVKM. V was pared by 6 bases and J by 8 bases, with 16 bases between. CDR3 length: 14 amino acids. Here the CDR3 DNA reads TGTGCCAGCAGAAGGACCCCCGGAAGAGAAAAACTGTTTTTT. Protein product: CASRRTPGREKLFF. Complete variable domain (other parts from reference TRBV28 and TRBJ1-4): DVKVTQSSRYLVKRTGEKVFLECVQDMDHENMFWYRQDPGLGLRLIYFSYDVKMKEKGDIPEGYSVSREKKERFSLILESASTNQTSMYLCASRRTPGREKLFFGSGTQLSVL.

The chain is built from TRBV19 and TRBJ2-7, with D tentatively TRBD1 or TRBD2 (5 bases each). The V and J ends lost 11 bases and 1 base respectively, with 21 bases between them. The CDR3 sequence is 15 residues long. Germline assignment: CDR1 LNHDA and CDR2 SQIVND (reference sequence). The CDR3 reads CASQWGSLRSYEQYF. The DNA for the CDR3 is TGTGCCTCCCAGTGGGGGTCCCTCCGATCCTACGAGCAGTACTTC.

This chain connects TRBV12-3 or TRBV12-4 to TRBJ1-1; D is ambiguous. The length of the CDR3 is 13 residues. Trimming left V 6 bases short and J 1 base short, with 9 bases between. The CDR3 sequence is CASRSRTNTEAFF. The DNA of the CDR3 is TGTGCCAGCAGGTCCAGGACGAACACTGAAGCTTTCTTT.

The chain links TRBV6-5 to TRBJ2-6; D is perhaps TRBD1 or TRBD2 (6 bases each). The V and J ends lost 0 bases and 2 bases respectively, with 8 bases between them. Germline CDR1 and CDR2: MNHEY and SVGAGI. The CDR3 is 16 residues long. The DNA of the CDR3 is TGTGCCAGCAGTTACTCCGGGGGCACTGGGGCCAACGTCCTGACTTTC. It encodes CASSYSGGTGANVLTF.

The chain combines TRBV29-1 with TRBJ1-1; D not resolved. CDR1 is SQVTM and CDR2 is ANQGSEA in the germline V gene. The CDR3 consists of 13 residues. V lost 3 bases and J 1 base, leaving 9 bases between the germline ends. The CDR3 is CSVDVSRNTEAFF. The CDR3 bases are TGCAGCGTTGACGTAAGCAGGAACACTGAAGCTTTCTTT.

This chain joins TRBV20-1 and TRBJ1-1; unclear D gene. The CDR3 contains 11 residues. Germline values: CDR1 DFQATT, CDR2 SNEGSKA (reference sequence). With 1 base removed from V and 9 bases from J, the gap between germline ends came to 9 bases. The CDR3 protein is CSARGRAQAFF. CDR3 in DNA: TGCAGTGCTAGAGGGCGGGCTCAAGCTTTCTTT.

V is TRBV27 and J is TRBJ2-7; D is unclear. The CDR3 is made up of 17 amino acids. Germline loops: CDR1 MNHEY, CDR2 SMNVEV (reference sequence). Trimming stripped 3 bases from V and 5 bases from J, with 23 bases between. Written as DNA, the CDR3 is TGTGCCAGCAGTTTTGGGATTACCCGGAGTCAAAGGAACGAGCAGTACTTC. It specifies CASSFGITRSQRNEQYF.

The rearrangement joins TRBV6-5 to TRBJ2-3; D assignment may be TRBD1 or TRBD2 (5 bases each). This CDR3 contains 15 residues. Germline CDR1 is MNHEY and CDR2 is SVGAGI. The V gene lost 6 bases and the J gene lost 2 bases, with 15 bases spanning the gap. The CDR3 DNA sequence: TGTGCCAGCAGCCTAGACAGAGGGGACACAGATACGCAGTATTTT. Its protein is CASSLDRGDTDTQYF.

This rearrangement joins TRBV28 to TRBJ1-2; D perhaps matches TRBD1 (5 bases). CDR1 is MDHEN and CDR2 is SYDVKM in the germline V gene. The CDR3 loop spans 13 amino acids. Trimming took 7 bases from V and 2 from J, leaving 11 bases between them. The DNA of the CDR3 is TGTGCCAGCAATTGGGGCTTGAACTATGGCTACACCTTC. As protein: CASNWGLNYGYTF.

V gene TRBV2 combines with J gene TRBJ2-1; D is unresolved. Germline V gives CDR1 SNHLY, CDR2 FYNNEI. The CDR3 has 14 residues. V lost 7 bases to trimming and J lost 9 bases, with 19 bases between them. The CDR3 loop is CASTPSSFGFEQFF. CDR3 DNA: TGTGCCAGCACGCCGTCGTCTTTTGGGTTTGAGCAGTTCTTC.

The chain joins TRBV18 to TRBJ1-4, with 7 positions matching TRBD1. This CDR3 has 17 residues. V lost 3 bases and J lost 7; bases outside the gene matches: 14. CDR1 is KGHSH, CDR2 LQKENI, per germline. This chain's CDR3 is CASSPRTVGGLGEKLFF. The CDR3 bases are TGTGCCAGCTCACCCCGCACTGTAGGGGGCCTCGGTGAAAAACTGTTTTTT.

There are a few counts of this clone. The chain recombines TRBV4-1 with TRBJ1-5, with 9 nucleotides matching TRBD1. The CDR3 runs 18 residues. The junction had 9 bases not matched to a gene; V was cut back by 1 base and J by 2 bases. Germline V lookup: CDR1 MGHRA, CDR2 YSYEKL. The CDR3, as DNA: TGCGCCAGCAGCCAAGTCCCGAGACAGGGGGGAGGCAATCAGCCCCAGCATTTT. It encodes CASSQVPRQGGGNQPQHF.

The V gene is TRBV2, the J gene TRBJ1-2; D uncertain. This CDR3 has 12 residues. Deletions cut 0 bases from V and 9 bases from J, with 8 bases between. Germline values: CDR1 SNHLY, CDR2 FYNNEI. The CDR3 DNA reads TGTGCCAGCAGTGAAGCGCTCGGCAGCTACACCTTC. This translates into CASSEALGSYTF.

This clone appeared a few times. The chain is built from TRBV21-1 and TRBJ1-2; TRBD1 is taken as the D call from the table, unchecked against the DNA. TRBV21-1 constitutes a pseudogene. This CDR3 region has 18 residues. The chain's CDR3 is CASSKDVGRGPGNYGYTF. As DNA, the CDR3 is TGTGCCAGCAGCAAAGACGTCGGCAGGGGGCCGGGTAACTATGGCTACACCTTC.

The chain has TRBV27 and TRBJ2-3; 11 bases map to TRBD2. The CDR3 totals 17 residues. Germline trimming cut 2 bases from V and 5 bases from J; bases unmatched to any gene: 9. Germline loops: CDR1 MNHEY, CDR2 SMNVEV (reference sequence). The CDR3 loop reads CASSLTVVAGGLDTQYF. DNA for the CDR3: TGTGCCAGCAGTTTAACGGTTGTAGCGGGAGGGCTAGATACGCAGTATTTT.